These T cell receptor beta chains were read from a single sample in a study of blood T cell repertoires in COVID-19. Libraries were prepared by immunoSEQ multiplex PCR; TCRdb keeps only in-frame clonotypes and omits some of them. The repertoire holds under 250,000 clones, with more than 80% as singletons. Sequenced input: peripheral blood. Source of these receptors: a human donor in a cohort sampled during active COVID-19. The CDR3 runs from the conserved cysteine through the conserved F or W. The order of the fields is V gene, clone size, J gene, D gene, CDR3 DNA, CDR3 protein. D genes are given only for firm matches. Where a row states a size, it is once, few, many or the class of an expanded clone; other rows omit it.

v_call: TRBV9; clone_size: -; j_call: TRBJ2-7; d_call: TRBD1; cdr3_nt: TGTGCCAGCAGCGCTGACAGGGGTCACGAGCAGTACTTC; cdr3_aa: CASSADRGHEQYF
v_call: TRBV5-8; clone_size: -; j_call: TRBJ2-1; d_call: TRBD2; cdr3_nt: TGTGCCAGCAGCTCGGGGGGATCCCCCAATGAGCAGTTCTTC; cdr3_aa: CASSSGGSPNEQFF
v_call: TRBV11-2; clone_size: -; j_call: TRBJ2-2; d_call: TRBD2; cdr3_nt: TGTGCCAGCAGACCCGGACTAGCGGGAGCGGGGGAGCTGTTTTTT; cdr3_aa: CASRPGLAGAGELFF
v_call: TRBV7-6; clone_size: few; j_call: TRBJ2-7; d_call: TRBD1; cdr3_nt: TGTGCCAGCAGTCTGAGCGGGACAGGGCTTCGGGAGCAGTACTTC; cdr3_aa: CASSLSGTGLREQYF
v_call: TRBV19; clone_size: -; j_call: TRBJ1-5; d_call: -; cdr3_nt: TGTGCCAGTAGTATGGCCCCTAGAATACAGCCCCAGCATTTT; cdr3_aa: CASSMAPRIQPQHF
v_call: TRBV10-1; clone_size: -; j_call: TRBJ2-2; d_call: -; cdr3_nt: TGCGCCAGCAGAGTGGGACAGAACACCGGGGAGCTGTTTTTT; cdr3_aa: CASRVGQNTGELFF
v_call: TRBV5-1; clone_size: -; j_call: TRBJ2-7; d_call: -; cdr3_nt: TGCGCCAGCAGCTCACAGGGTACCTTTTCCCACGAGCAGTACTTC; cdr3_aa: CASSSQGTFSHEQYF
v_call: TRBV5-1; clone_size: once; j_call: TRBJ2-5; d_call: -; cdr3_nt: TGCGCCAGCAGGCCCAACGTCGGGGAAGAGACCCAGTACTTC; cdr3_aa: CASRPNVGEETQYF
v_call: TRBV28; clone_size: -; j_call: TRBJ1-2; d_call: TRBD1; cdr3_nt: TGTGCCAGCAGTTTGCCAGGGGGCGGCACACCCTATGGCTACACCTTC; cdr3_aa: CASSLPGGGTPYGYTF
v_call: TRBV11-2; clone_size: -; j_call: TRBJ2-5; d_call: TRBD1; cdr3_nt: TGTGCCAGCAGCCTGGGACAGGAAGAGACCCAGTACTTC; cdr3_aa: CASSLGQEETQYF
v_call: TRBV15; clone_size: -; j_call: TRBJ1-5; d_call: -; cdr3_nt: TGTGCCACCAGCAGGGATTACAGGCCCACGGGCAATCAGCCCCAGCATTTT; cdr3_aa: CATSRDYRPTGNQPQHF
v_call: TRBV6-1; clone_size: once; j_call: TRBJ1-5; d_call: -; cdr3_nt: TGTGCCAGCAGTGGGCTCGACAGAACGTATAGCAATCAGCCCCAGCATTTT; cdr3_aa: CASSGLDRTYSNQPQHF
v_call: TRBV14; clone_size: -; j_call: TRBJ2-1; d_call: -; cdr3_nt: TGTGCCAGCAGCCAAGAGGCCTGGAGCTCCTACAATGAGCAGTTCTTC; cdr3_aa: CASSQEAWSSYNEQFF
v_call: TRBV7-9; clone_size: -; j_call: TRBJ2-7; d_call: TRBD2; cdr3_nt: TGTGCCAGCATTCAGGAGCGGGAAAACTCCTACGAGCAGTACTTC; cdr3_aa: CASIQERENSYEQYF
v_call: TRBV7-8; clone_size: -; j_call: TRBJ2-5; d_call: TRBD1; cdr3_nt: TGTGCCAGCAGCAAGGGACAGGTACAAGAGACCCAGTACTTC; cdr3_aa: CASSKGQVQETQYF
v_call: TRBV6-5; clone_size: -; j_call: TRBJ1-3; d_call: TRBD1; cdr3_nt: TGTGCCAGCAGTCCCCGGACAGGGCCTGGAAACACCATATATTTT; cdr3_aa: CASSPRTGPGNTIYF
v_call: TRBV5-4; clone_size: -; j_call: TRBJ1-1; d_call: -; cdr3_nt: TGTGCCAGCAGCTTGCAGAACACTGAAGCTTTCTTT; cdr3_aa: CASSLQNTEAFF
v_call: TRBV27; clone_size: -; j_call: TRBJ1-5; d_call: -; cdr3_nt: TGTGCCAGCAGTTTAATCTCCCACAGGGGCAATCAGCCCCAGCATTTT; cdr3_aa: CASSLISHRGNQPQHF
v_call: TRBV6-5; clone_size: -; j_call: TRBJ2-5; d_call: -; cdr3_nt: TGTGCCAGCAGTTACTCTGGAGGGCGCAGGACCCAGTACTTC; cdr3_aa: CASSYSGGRRTQYF
v_call: TRBV2; clone_size: -; j_call: TRBJ1-5; d_call: -; cdr3_nt: TGTGCCAGCAGTGTCTTTCAGGGCAATCAGCCCCAGCATTTT; cdr3_aa: CASSVFQGNQPQHF
v_call: TRBV15; clone_size: -; j_call: TRBJ1-2; d_call: TRBD1; cdr3_nt: TGTGCCACCAGCCCGGACAGGGGCTATGGCTACACCTTC; cdr3_aa: CATSPDRGYGYTF
v_call: TRBV19; clone_size: -; j_call: TRBJ2-3; d_call: TRBD2; cdr3_nt: TGTGCCAGTAGTGACCGACTAGCGGGGGGTAGCACAGATACGCAGTATTTT; cdr3_aa: CASSDRLAGGSTDTQYF
v_call: TRBV29-1; clone_size: -; j_call: TRBJ1-3; d_call: -; cdr3_nt: TGCAGCGTTCGTGGGGGCGCGGCTGGAAACACCATATATTTT; cdr3_aa: CSVRGGAAGNTIYF
v_call: TRBV9; clone_size: -; j_call: TRBJ2-7; d_call: TRBD1; cdr3_nt: TGTGCCAGCAGCGTATCGTCCGGGACAGGAATAATATTC; cdr3_aa: CASSVSSGTGIIF
v_call: TRBV3-1/TRBV3-2; clone_size: few; j_call: TRBJ2-7; d_call: TRBD2; cdr3_nt: TGTGCCAGCAGCCAACAAACTAGCGCCTACGAGCAGTACTTC; cdr3_aa: CASSQQTSAYEQYF
v_call: TRBV12-3/TRBV12-4; clone_size: once; j_call: TRBJ1-2; d_call: TRBD1; cdr3_nt: TGTGCCAGCAGTACAGGGACAGTGCGAACCTTC; cdr3_aa: CASSTGTVRTF
v_call: TRBV5-1; clone_size: -; j_call: TRBJ1-2; d_call: TRBD1; cdr3_nt: TGCGCCAGCAGGGGACAGCCTAACTATGGCTACACCTTC; cdr3_aa: CASRGQPNYGYTF
v_call: TRBV13; clone_size: -; j_call: TRBJ2-1; d_call: TRBD2; cdr3_nt: TGTGCCAGCAGCTCCCGACTAGCGGGACCCTACAATGAGCAGTTCTTC; cdr3_aa: CASSSRLAGPYNEQFF
v_call: TRBV10-1; clone_size: few; j_call: TRBJ1-6; d_call: -; cdr3_nt: TGCGCCAGCAGTCCCAGTGATTCACCCCTCCACTTT; cdr3_aa: CASSPSDSPLHF
v_call: TRBV18; clone_size: many; j_call: TRBJ2-7; d_call: -; cdr3_nt: TGTGCCAGCTCACCACCGACTACCTTGGGGGAGCAGTACTTC; cdr3_aa: CASSPPTTLGEQYF
v_call: TRBV5-1; clone_size: once; j_call: TRBJ1-4; d_call: TRBD1; cdr3_nt: TGCGCCAGCAGCCGTACAGGGGAATGGGAAAAACTGTTTTTT; cdr3_aa: CASSRTGEWEKLFF
v_call: TRBV28; clone_size: -; j_call: TRBJ1-5; d_call: TRBD1; cdr3_nt: TGTGCCAGCAGGGGGACAGGGGCGACTTATAGCAATCAGCCCCAGCATTTT; cdr3_aa: CASRGTGATYSNQPQHF
v_call: TRBV9; clone_size: -; j_call: TRBJ2-5; d_call: TRBD1; cdr3_nt: TGTGCCAGCGCGGGACAGGGAGGATCGGAGACCCAGTACTTC; cdr3_aa: CASAGQGGSETQYF
v_call: TRBV3-1/TRBV3-2; clone_size: -; j_call: TRBJ2-7; d_call: TRBD2; cdr3_nt: TGTGCCAGCAGCCAAGATCTTGCGGGAGGGCGTGAGCAGTACTTC; cdr3_aa: CASSQDLAGGREQYF
v_call: TRBV24-1; clone_size: -; j_call: TRBJ2-1; d_call: TRBD2; cdr3_nt: TGTGCCACCAGTGACCCAAGCGGGAGGGCTGAGCAGTTCTTC; cdr3_aa: CATSDPSGRAEQFF